The next 18 T cell receptor beta chains were all read from a single sample in a study of T cells in Graves' hyperthyroidism and ophthalmopathy. RNA transcripts gave rise to amplified TCR beta CDR3 regions. A first-round RT-PCR of the TCR CDR3 used the HTBI primer set. TCRdb reprocessed the multiplex PCR reads via MiXCR and lists one record per CDR3 protein. The sample contains about 420,000 distinct CDR3 sequences, roughly 15% of which appear only once. Sequences were obtained from blood. These receptors were obtained from a woman in her late teens or twenties with Graves' hyperthyroidism.

This clonotype appeared many times. The chain joins TRBV6-1 to TRBJ2-1, with 7 bases fitting TRBD2. The CDR3 length is 14 residues. V trimming: 5 bases; J trimming: 4 bases; junction bases outside the gene matches: 5. Germline CDR1 MNHNS, CDR2 SASEGT. CDR3 in DNA: TGTGCCAGCAGTTACCCTAGCGGTTACAATGAGCAGTTCTTC. Translation gives CASSYPSGYNEQFF.

The chain joins TRBV2 to TRBJ2-6, with D uncertain. Deletions cut 8 bases from V and 3 bases from J, with 8 bases between. Germline CDR1 is SNHLY and CDR2 is FYNNEI. The CDR3 has 13 residues. In nucleotides, the CDR3 is TGTGCCAGCCTGGGGAATGGGGCCAACGTCCTGACTTTC. Amino acid sequence: CASLGNGANVLTF.

This clonotype was detected many times. The chain links TRBV5-5 to TRBJ2-5; possible D gene TRBD1, 5 bases. The CDR3 contains 14 residues. The germline CDR1 and CDR2 sequences are SGHKS and YYEKEE (reference sequence). Trimming removed 5 bases at V and 2 bases at J, with 13 bases between. The CDR3 sequence is CASSGLDRQETQYF. In DNA, the CDR3 is TGTGCCAGCAGTGGGCTCGACAGACAAGAGACCCAGTACTTC.

The rearrangement links TRBV27 to TRBJ2-7, with D possibly being TRBD2 (5 bases). Deletions cut 1 base from V and 1 base from J, with 8 bases between. Germline V gene data show CDR1 as MNHEY and CDR2 as SMNVEV (reference sequence). This CDR3 is built from 14 residues. The CDR3 here is CASSLLAPSYEQYF. The CDR3 coding sequence is TGTGCCAGCAGTTTATTAGCGCCTTCCTACGAGCAGTACTTC.

This clonotype was seen ten or more times. V gene TRBV4-3 combines with J gene TRBJ2-7, with D perhaps being TRBD1 or TRBD2 (5 bases each). V was pared by 0 bases and J by 0 bases, with 9 bases between. This CDR3 has 15 amino acids. Germline CDR1 LGHNA, CDR2 YSLEER. The CDR3 protein is CASSQDGASSYEQYF. The CDR3 DNA follows: TGCGCCAGCAGCCAAGACGGGGCAAGCTCCTACGAGCAGTACTTC.

This clonotype has a count of ten or more. CDR3 amino acids: CASSFDGSRNQPQHF. The CDR3 bases are TGTGCCAGCAGCTTCGATGGAAGTCGCAATCAGCCCCAGCATTTT. This chain joins TRBV6-1 and TRBJ1-5; D remains ambiguous. CDR3 size: 15 residues. Germline V gene lookup returns CDR1 MNHNS and CDR2 SASEGT. V lost 6 bases to trimming and J lost 2 bases, with 14 bases between them.

In this sample, this clonotype turned up many times. A much larger clone is a single base away; this may be a read error. V is TRBV7-9 and J is TRBJ1-1; D gene unclear. The germline V gene has CDR1 SEHNR and CDR2 FQNEAQ (reference sequence). This CDR3 is built from 13 residues. V was shortened by 3 bases and J by 1 base, with 6 bases between the two germline ends. The CDR3: CASSFDPNTEAFF. CDR3 nucleotides: TGTGCCAGCAGCTTCGATCCGAACACTGAAGCTTTCTTT. The full variable domain, completed using reference TRBV7-9 and TRBJ1-1, is DTGVSQNPRHKITKRGQNVTFRCDPISEHNRLYWYRQTLGQGPEFLTYFQNEAQLEKSRLLSDRFSAERPKGSFSTLEIQRTEQGDSAMYLCASSFDPNTEAFFGQGTRLTVV.

This clonotype was recorded many times. V usage is TRBV28 and J usage is TRBJ1-5, with unresolved D. Germline CDR1 and CDR2: MDHEN and SYDVKM. The CDR3 contains 13 residues. V dropped 3 bases and J dropped 5 bases, with 8 bases sitting between them. CDR3 bases: TGTGCCAGCAGTTTCCTCCCAGATCAGCCCCAGCATTTT. As protein: CASSFLPDQPQHF.

This chain connects TRBV7-9 to TRBJ2-7; 12 bases agree with TRBD2. V lost 8 bases and J lost 6; bases outside the gene matches: 8. Germline V lookup: CDR1 SEHNR, CDR2 FQNEAQ (reference sequence). This CDR3 spans 14 amino acids. The CDR3 sequence: CASERLAGASEQYF. The CDR3, as DNA: TGTGCCAGCGAAAGACTAGCGGGAGCCTCCGAGCAGTACTTC.

Many counts were recorded for this clonotype. J is TRBJ2-1 and V is TRBV7-8; 9 nucleotides match TRBD1. Germline loops: CDR1 SGHVS, CDR2 FQNEAQ. V shed 7 bases and J 6 bases; nucleotides not matched to a gene: 19. The CDR3 contains 18 residues. CDR3: CASIQTGGFGRLANEQFF. The CDR3 coding sequence is TGTGCCAGCATCCAGACAGGGGGTTTTGGTCGACTAGCCAATGAGCAGTTCTTC.

There are many counts of this clonotype. This chain links TRBV9 with TRBJ2-7; D might be TRBD2 (5 bases). V was clipped by 4 bases and J by 5 bases, with 13 bases between them. The CDR3 has 13 residues. The V gene's germline CDR1 is SGDLS and CDR2 YYNGEE. CDR3 in amino acids: CASSLGVGNEQYF. The CDR3 DNA sequence: TGTGCCAGCAGCCTCGGGGTTGGCAACGAGCAGTACTTC.

The chain combines TRBV19 with TRBJ2-1, with 10 nucleotides matching TRBD2. CDR1 is LNHDA, CDR2 SQIVND, per germline (reference sequence). The J segment lost 3 bases and the V segment lost 6 bases, leaving 8 bases of the junction unmatched. The CDR3 runs to 16 residues. CDR3 nucleotide sequence: TGTGCCAGTAGCCCAACTAGCGGGACAATCTACAATGAGCAGTTCTTC. It translates to CASSPTSGTIYNEQFF.

The sample holds many counts of this clonotype. The gene calls are TRBV7-2 and TRBJ2-7; tentatively, D is TRBD1 (6 bases). The germline CDR1 and CDR2 sequences are SGHTA and FQGNSA. The CDR3 covers 15 residues. V dropped 1 base and J dropped 6 bases, with 16 bases sitting between them. CDR3 nucleotide sequence: TGTGCCAGCAGCTTAGAGGGCAGGGGAATGAGCGAGCAGTACTTC. Translating it yields CASSLEGRGMSEQYF. The full variable domain, with the rest looked up from reference TRBV7-2 and TRBJ2-7, is GAGVSQSPSNKVTEKGKDVELRCDPISGHTALYWYRQSLGQGLEFLIYFQGNSAPDKSGLPSDRFSAERTGGSVSTLTIQRTQQEDSAVYLCASSLEGRGMSEQYFGPGTRLTVT.

This clonotype showed up many times. The rearrangement uses TRBV11-2 and TRBJ2-4, with D unclear. The germline CDR1 and CDR2 sequences are SGHAT and FQNNGV. The CDR3 sequence is 12 residues long. With 1 base removed from V and 8 bases from J, the gap between germline ends came to 6 bases. CDR3 residues: CASSLVVDIQYF. The DNA of the CDR3 is TGTGCCAGCAGCTTAGTGGTCGACATTCAGTACTTC.

This clonotype showed up many times. V is TRBV11-2 and J is TRBJ2-3, with TRBD1 identical over 9 bases. The V gene end was trimmed by 5 bases and the J gene end by 5 bases; junction bases not matched to a gene: 2. The CDR3 loop spans 13 amino acids. Germline loops: CDR1 SGHAT, CDR2 FQNNGV. CDR3 in amino acids: CASSRQGVDTQYF. The DNA of the CDR3 is TGTGCCAGCAGCCGACAGGGGGTAGATACGCAGTATTTT.

This clonotype was seen ten or more times. V is TRBV20-1 and J is TRBJ1-5; 10 nucleotides match TRBD1. CDR3 length: 16 amino acids. Germline loops: CDR1 DFQATT, CDR2 SNEGSKA (reference sequence). V lost 3 bases, J lost 7 bases, and 12 bases stayed unmatched. CDR3: CSASDVDRGRSQPQHF. The CDR3 DNA sequence: TGCAGTGCTAGCGATGTCGACAGGGGGCGATCACAGCCCCAGCATTTT.

This clonotype has a handful of counts. The rearrangement joins TRBV5-1 to TRBJ2-1; 9 nucleotides align to TRBD2. The V gene end was trimmed by 0 bases and the J gene end by 6 bases; junction bases not matched to a gene: 4. Germline CDR1 is SGHRS and CDR2 is YFSETQ. This CDR3 has 15 amino acids. CDR3 sequence reads: CASSLGLADLNEQFF. CDR3 coding DNA: TGCGCCAGCAGCTTGGGACTAGCGGACCTCAATGAGCAGTTCTTC.

This clonotype was recorded many times. The genes are TRBV7-9 and TRBJ1-2, with TRBD1 matching over 8 bases. The length of the CDR3 is 15 residues. J gave up 4 bases and V 3 bases, and 7 bases lay outside the gene matches. The germline V gene has CDR1 SEHNR and CDR2 FQNEAQ (reference sequence). CDR3 bases: TGTGCCAGCAGCTTGACAGGGGTTCAAAGCTATGGCTACACCTTC. It translates to CASSLTGVQSYGYTF.